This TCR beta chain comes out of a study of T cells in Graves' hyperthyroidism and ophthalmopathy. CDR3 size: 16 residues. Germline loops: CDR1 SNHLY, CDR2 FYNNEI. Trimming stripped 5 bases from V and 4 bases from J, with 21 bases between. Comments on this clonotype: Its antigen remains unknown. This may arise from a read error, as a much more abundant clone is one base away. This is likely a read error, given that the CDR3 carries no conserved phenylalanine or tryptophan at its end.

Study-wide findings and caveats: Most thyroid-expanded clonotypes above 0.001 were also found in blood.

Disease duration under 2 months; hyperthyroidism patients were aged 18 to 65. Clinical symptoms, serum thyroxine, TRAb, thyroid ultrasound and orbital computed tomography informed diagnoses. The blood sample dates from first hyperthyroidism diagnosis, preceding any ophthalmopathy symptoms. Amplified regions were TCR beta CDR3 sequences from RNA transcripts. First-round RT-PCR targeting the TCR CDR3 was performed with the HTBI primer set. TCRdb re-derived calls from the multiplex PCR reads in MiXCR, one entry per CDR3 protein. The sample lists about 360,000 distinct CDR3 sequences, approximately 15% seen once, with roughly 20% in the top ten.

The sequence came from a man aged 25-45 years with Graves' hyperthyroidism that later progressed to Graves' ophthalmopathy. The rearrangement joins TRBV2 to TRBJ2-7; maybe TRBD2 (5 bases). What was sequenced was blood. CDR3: CASSIVRGRNLYEQYL. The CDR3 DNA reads TGTGCCAGCAGTATAGTGAGAGGGCGGAACCTTTACGAGCAGTACCTC.